The 12 T cell receptor beta chains in this list originate from one sample, sequenced in a study of persistence of HIV-infected CD4 T cells. The immunoSEQ assay was version 4, run in survey mode. Here immunoSEQ multiplex PCR was the method, and the copy in TCRdb shows in-frame clones only, minus some. The table includes some 13,000 clones, roughly 62% detected once. Their antigens are not known. Overlapping HIV-1 Gag 15-mer peptides at roughly 1 ug per peptide per mL were used. Sorting of responding CD4+ T cells relied on upregulated CD40 ligand together with CD69. Sequences were derived from CD4+ T cells sorted from PBMCs after approximately 20-hour stimulation, sampled from a patient who received antiretroviral therapy. The receptors derive from an adult man with HIV who was CMV-seropositive.

This chain links TRBV29-1 with TRBJ2-5, with no clear D. This CDR3 spans 8 amino acids. Germline loops: CDR1 SQVTM, CDR2 ANQGSEA. Trimming cost V 8 bases and J 11 bases, with 9 bases left between them. CDR3 sequence: CSPEGQYF. The CDR3 bases are TGCAGCCCCGAAGGGCAGTACTTC.

J is TRBJ2-3 and V is TRBV29-1, with D tentatively TRBD1 or TRBD2 (5 bases each). The V gene's germline CDR1 is SQVTM and CDR2 ANQGSEA. Trimming cost V 4 bases and J 0 bases, with 11 bases left between them. CDR3 length: 14 amino acids. CDR3 sequence reads: CSVAGGASTDTQYF. Written as DNA, the CDR3 is TGCAGCGTTGCTGGGGGAGCTAGCACAGATACGCAGTATTTT.

This CDR3 reads CASRLLDRGYGYTF. The DNA for the CDR3 is TGTGCCAGCAGGCTTCTGGACCGGGGGTATGGCTACACCTTC. The gene calls are TRBV7-9 and TRBJ1-2, with D perhaps matching TRBD1 (5 bases). Trimming shortened V by 6 bases and J by 5 bases, and 16 bases separated the two germline ends. This CDR3 is 14 amino acids long. Per the germline V gene, CDR1 is SEHNR and CDR2 is FQNEAQ (reference sequence).

The CDR3 DNA follows: TGTGCCAGCAGACAGTCGTTGAACACTGAAGCTTTCTTT. Encoded protein: CASRQSLNTEAFF. The chain recombines TRBV2 with TRBJ1-1; D not resolved. Germline lookup yields CDR1 SNHLY and CDR2 FYNNEI. Trimming cost V 6 bases and J 0 bases, with 8 bases left between them. This CDR3 is 13 amino acids long.

The chain employs TRBV30 and TRBJ1-6; 11 bases fit TRBD1. After removal of 3 bases from V and 10 bases from J, the junction contained 8 bases not matched to a gene. The CDR3 has 15 amino acids. Germline values: CDR1 GTSNPN, CDR2 SVGIG (reference sequence). As DNA, the CDR3 is TGTGCCTGGAGAGATGGTTGGACAGGGGGCTCACCCCTCCACTTT. It is translated as CAWRDGWTGGSPLHF.

V and J are TRBV29-1 and TRBJ1-2; TRBD1 aligns across 8 bases. This CDR3 has 12 residues. Trimming took 7 bases from V and 8 from J; bases not matched to a gene: 9. Germline loops: CDR1 SQVTM, CDR2 ANQGSEA. The CDR3 sequence: CSDGQGFFGYTF. CDR3 bases: TGCAGCGACGGACAGGGTTTTTTCGGCTACACCTTC.

This chain connects TRBV29-1 to TRBJ2-3, with D unclear. Germline assignment: CDR1 SQVTM and CDR2 ANQGSEA. The CDR3 is 11 residues long. The germline V and J ends were trimmed by 6 bases and 6 bases, with 10 bases remaining between them. The CDR3 DNA sequence: TGCAGCGTGAAAAAGACGGATACGCAGTATTTT. Translating gives CSVKKTDTQYF.

J is TRBJ2-1 and V is TRBV2, with 9 bases that match TRBD2. Germline V gene lookup returns CDR1 SNHLY and CDR2 FYNNEI. Trimming cost V 4 bases and J 6 bases; bases outside gene matches: 7. The CDR3 is 15 amino acids. In DNA form, the CDR3 reads TGTGCCAGCAGTGCGAGACTAGCGGTCTCCAATGAGCAGTTCTTC. Translation: CASSARLAVSNEQFF.

The gene calls are TRBV18 and TRBJ2-1; the match to TRBD2 covers 7 bases. Germline values: CDR1 KGHSH, CDR2 LQKENI. The CDR3 length is 14 residues. The V and J ends lost 1 base and 9 bases, in that order; junction bases with no gene match: 6. CDR3: CASSPRSGGIEQFF. As DNA, the CDR3 is TGTGCCAGCTCACCACGGTCGGGAGGCATTGAGCAGTTCTTC.

This clone was counted a few times. This chain links TRBV3-1 (or the pseudogene TRBV3-2) with TRBJ1-1; D gene uncertain. Trimming shortened V by 4 bases and J by 1 base, and 7 bases separated the two germline ends. There are 13 residues in the CDR3. Germline V gene lookup returns CDR1 LGHDT and CDR2 YNNKEL (reference sequence). Here the CDR3 DNA reads TGTGCCAGCAGCCTGGGGTCGAACACTGAAGCTTTCTTT. Its protein product is CASSLGSNTEAFF.

The chain has TRBV6-5 and TRBJ2-3; D is unclear. Germline V CDR1 and CDR2: MNHEY, SVGAGI. Trimming took 4 bases from V and 9 from J, leaving 8 bases between them. The CDR3 loop spans 11 amino acids. The CDR3 loop reads CASSSRLTQYF. CDR3 bases: TGTGCCAGCAGTTCCCGGTTGACGCAGTATTTT.

The J gene is TRBJ1-6, the V gene TRBV7-6; 7 bases fit TRBD1. J was trimmed by 9 bases and V by 2 bases; bases with no gene match: 16. The CDR3 contains 18 residues. Germline loops: CDR1 SGHVS, CDR2 FNYEAQ. The CDR3: CASSLFSPLAQGVSPLHF. CDR3 nucleotides: TGTGCCAGCAGCTTATTTTCCCCCCTCGCGCAGGGGGTTTCACCCCTCCACTTT.